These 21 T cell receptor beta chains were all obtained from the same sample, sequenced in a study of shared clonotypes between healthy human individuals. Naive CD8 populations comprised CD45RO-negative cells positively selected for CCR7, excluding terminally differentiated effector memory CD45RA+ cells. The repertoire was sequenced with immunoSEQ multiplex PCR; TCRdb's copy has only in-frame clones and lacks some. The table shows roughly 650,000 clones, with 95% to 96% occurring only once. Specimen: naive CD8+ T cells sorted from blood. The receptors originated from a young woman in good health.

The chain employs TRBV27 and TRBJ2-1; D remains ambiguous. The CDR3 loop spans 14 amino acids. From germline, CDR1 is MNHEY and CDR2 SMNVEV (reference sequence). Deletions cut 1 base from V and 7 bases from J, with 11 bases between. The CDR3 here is CASSLLARVNEQFF. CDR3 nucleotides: TGTGCCAGCAGTTTATTGGCTAGGGTTAATGAGCAGTTCTTC.

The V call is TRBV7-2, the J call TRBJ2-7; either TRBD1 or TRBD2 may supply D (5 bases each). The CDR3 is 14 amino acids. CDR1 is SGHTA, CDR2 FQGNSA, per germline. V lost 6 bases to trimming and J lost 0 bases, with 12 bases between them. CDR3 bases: TGTGCCAGCAGATACCGGGACGCCTCCTACGAGCAGTACTTC. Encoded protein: CASRYRDASYEQYF.

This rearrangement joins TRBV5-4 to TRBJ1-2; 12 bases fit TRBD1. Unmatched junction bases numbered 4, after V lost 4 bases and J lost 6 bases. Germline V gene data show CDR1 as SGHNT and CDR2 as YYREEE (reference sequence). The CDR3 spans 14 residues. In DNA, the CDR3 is TGTGCCAGCAGCAACGGGACAGGGGGCCATGGCTACACCTTC. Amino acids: CASSNGTGGHGYTF.

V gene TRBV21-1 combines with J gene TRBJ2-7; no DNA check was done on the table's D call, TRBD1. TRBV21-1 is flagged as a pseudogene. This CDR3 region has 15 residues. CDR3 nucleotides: TGTGCCAGCACCGGTGGGACAGGGGCTCGGTACGAGCAGTACTTC. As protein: CASTGGTGARYEQYF.

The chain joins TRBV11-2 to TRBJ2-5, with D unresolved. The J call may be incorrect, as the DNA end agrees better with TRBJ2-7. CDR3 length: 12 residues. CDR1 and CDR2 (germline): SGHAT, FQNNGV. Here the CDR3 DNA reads TGTGCCAGCAGCTCGCCCGGGTACGAGCAGTACTTC. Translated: CASSSPGYEQYF.

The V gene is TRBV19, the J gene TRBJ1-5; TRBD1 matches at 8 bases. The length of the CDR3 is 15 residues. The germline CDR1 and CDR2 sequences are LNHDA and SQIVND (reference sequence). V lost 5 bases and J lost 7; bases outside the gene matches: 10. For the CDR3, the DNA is TGTGCCAGTAGTCTTAATCAGGGGGCTTGGCAGCCCCAGCATTTT. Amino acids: CASSLNQGAWQPQHF.

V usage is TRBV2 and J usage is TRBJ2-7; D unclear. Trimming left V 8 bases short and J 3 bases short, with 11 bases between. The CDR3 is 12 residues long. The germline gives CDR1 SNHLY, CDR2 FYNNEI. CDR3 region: CASSTAVYEQYF. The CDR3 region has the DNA TGTGCCAGCTCGACTGCAGTCTACGAGCAGTACTTC.

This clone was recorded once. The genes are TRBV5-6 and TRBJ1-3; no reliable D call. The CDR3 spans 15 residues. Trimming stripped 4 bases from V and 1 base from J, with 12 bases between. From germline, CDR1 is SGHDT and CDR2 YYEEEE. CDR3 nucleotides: TGTGCCAGCAGCGCTGGTGTAGGGTCTGGAAACACCATATATTTT. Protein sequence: CASSAGVGSGNTIYF.

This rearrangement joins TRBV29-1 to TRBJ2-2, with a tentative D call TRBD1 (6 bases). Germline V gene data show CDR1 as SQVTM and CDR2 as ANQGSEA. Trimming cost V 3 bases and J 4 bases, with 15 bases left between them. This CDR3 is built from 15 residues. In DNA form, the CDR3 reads TGCAGCGTTGACGGATCGGGACAAAGCACCGGGGAGCTGTTTTTT. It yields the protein CSVDGSGQSTGELFF.

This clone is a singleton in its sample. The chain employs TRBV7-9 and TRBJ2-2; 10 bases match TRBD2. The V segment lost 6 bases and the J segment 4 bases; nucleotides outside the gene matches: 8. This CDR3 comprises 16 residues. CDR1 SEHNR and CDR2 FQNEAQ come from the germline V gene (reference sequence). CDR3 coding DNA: TGTGCCAGCAGATCTAGCGGGGGAGGTGGCACCGGGGAGCTGTTTTTT. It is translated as CASRSSGGGGTGELFF.

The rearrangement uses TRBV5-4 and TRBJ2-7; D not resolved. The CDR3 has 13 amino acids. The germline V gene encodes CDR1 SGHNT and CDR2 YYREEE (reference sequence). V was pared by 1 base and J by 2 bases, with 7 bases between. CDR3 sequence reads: CASSLSLTYEQYF. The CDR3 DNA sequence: TGTGCCAGCAGCTTGTCCCTGACCTACGAGCAGTACTTC.

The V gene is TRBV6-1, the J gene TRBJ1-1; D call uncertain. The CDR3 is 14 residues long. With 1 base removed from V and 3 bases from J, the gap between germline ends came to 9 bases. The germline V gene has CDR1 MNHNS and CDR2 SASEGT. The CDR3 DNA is TGTGCCAGCAGTGAAGTTGTGGGCGACACTGAAGCTTTCTTT. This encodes CASSEVVGDTEAFF.

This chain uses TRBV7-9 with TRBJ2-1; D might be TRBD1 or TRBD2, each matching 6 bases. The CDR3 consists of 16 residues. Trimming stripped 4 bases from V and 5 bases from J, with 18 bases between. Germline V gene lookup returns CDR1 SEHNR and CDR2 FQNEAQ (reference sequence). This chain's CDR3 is CASSSTLGGQNNEQFF. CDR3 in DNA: TGTGCCAGCAGCTCAACCTTGGGGGGACAAAACAATGAGCAGTTCTTC.

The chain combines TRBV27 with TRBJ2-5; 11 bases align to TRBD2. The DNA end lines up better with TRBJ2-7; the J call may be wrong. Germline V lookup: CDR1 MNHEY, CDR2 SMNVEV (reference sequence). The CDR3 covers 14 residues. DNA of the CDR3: TGTGCCAGCAGTAATAGCGGGAGGGCCTACGAGCAGTACTTC. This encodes CASSNSGRAYEQYF.

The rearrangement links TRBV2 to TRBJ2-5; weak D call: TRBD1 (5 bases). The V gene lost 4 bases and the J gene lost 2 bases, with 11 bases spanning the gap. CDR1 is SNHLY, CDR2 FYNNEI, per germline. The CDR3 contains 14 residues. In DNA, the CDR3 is TGTGCCAGCAGTGGGGGCTGGAGACAAGAGACCCAGTACTTC. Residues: CASSGGWRQETQYF.

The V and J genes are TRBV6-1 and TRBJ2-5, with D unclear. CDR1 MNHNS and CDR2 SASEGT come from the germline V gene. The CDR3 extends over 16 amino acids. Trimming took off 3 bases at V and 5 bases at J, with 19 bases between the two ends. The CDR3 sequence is CASSDTLRLGIETQYF. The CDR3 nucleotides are TGTGCCAGCAGTGACACGTTGAGGTTGGGGATCGAGACCCAGTACTTC.

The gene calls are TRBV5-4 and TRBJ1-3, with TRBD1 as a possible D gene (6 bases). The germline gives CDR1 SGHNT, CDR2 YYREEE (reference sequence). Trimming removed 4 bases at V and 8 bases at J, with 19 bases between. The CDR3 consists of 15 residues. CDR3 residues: CASSHHLQGSHTIYF. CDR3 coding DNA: TGTGCCAGCAGCCACCACCTACAGGGTTCACACACCATATATTTT.

CDR3 DNA: TGTGCCAGCAGCTTAGGGACCGGACCGAGCAATCAGCCCCAGCATTTT. Translation gives CASSLGTGPSNQPQHF. The V and J genes are TRBV13 and TRBJ1-5; D gene uncertain. The CDR3 spans 16 residues. V lost 0 bases and J lost 1, with 10 bases in between. Germline CDR1 and CDR2: PRHDT and FYEKMQ (reference sequence).

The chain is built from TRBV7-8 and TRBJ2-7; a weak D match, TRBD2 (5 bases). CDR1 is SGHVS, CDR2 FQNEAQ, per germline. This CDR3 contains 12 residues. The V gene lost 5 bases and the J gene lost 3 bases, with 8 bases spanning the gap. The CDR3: CASSLEDYEQYF. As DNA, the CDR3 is TGTGCCAGCAGCCTGGAGGACTACGAGCAGTACTTC.

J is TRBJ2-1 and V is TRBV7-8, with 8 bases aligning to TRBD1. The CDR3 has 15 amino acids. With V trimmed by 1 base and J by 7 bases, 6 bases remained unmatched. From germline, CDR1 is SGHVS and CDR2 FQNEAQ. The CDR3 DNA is TGTGCCAGCAGCTTAGATAGGACAGGGTCTAATGAGCAGTTCTTC. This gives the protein CASSLDRTGSNEQFF.

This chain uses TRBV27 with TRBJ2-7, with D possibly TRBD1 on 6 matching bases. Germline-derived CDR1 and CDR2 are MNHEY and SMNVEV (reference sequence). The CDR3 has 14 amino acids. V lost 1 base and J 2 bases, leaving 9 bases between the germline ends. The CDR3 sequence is CASSLFHRAYEQYF. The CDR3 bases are TGTGCCAGCAGTTTATTCCACAGGGCCTACGAGCAGTACTTC.